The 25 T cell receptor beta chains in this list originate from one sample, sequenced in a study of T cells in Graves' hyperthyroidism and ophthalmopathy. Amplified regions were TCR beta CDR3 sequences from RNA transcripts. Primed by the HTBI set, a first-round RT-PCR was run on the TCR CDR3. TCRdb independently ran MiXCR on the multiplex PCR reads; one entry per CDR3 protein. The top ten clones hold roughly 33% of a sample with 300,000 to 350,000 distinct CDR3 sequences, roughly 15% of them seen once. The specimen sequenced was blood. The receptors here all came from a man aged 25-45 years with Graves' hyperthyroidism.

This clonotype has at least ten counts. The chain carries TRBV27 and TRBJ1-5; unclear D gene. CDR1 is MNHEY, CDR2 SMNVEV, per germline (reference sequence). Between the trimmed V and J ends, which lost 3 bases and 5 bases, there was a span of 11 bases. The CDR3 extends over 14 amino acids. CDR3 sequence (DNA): TGTGCCAGCAGTTTCACGGTGAAGGATCAGCCCCAGCATTTT. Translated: CASSFTVKDQPQHF.

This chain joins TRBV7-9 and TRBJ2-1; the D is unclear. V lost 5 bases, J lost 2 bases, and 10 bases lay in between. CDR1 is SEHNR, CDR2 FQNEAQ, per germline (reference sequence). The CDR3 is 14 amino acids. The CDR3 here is CASSADETYNEQFF. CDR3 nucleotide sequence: TGTGCCAGCAGCGCGGACGAAACCTACAATGAGCAGTTCTTC.

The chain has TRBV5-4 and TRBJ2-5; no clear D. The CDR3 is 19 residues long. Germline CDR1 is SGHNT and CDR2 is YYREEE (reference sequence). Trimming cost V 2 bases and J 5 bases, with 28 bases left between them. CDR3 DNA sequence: TGTGCCAGCAGCTTTCGGCGAGGCCCCAACACCTACTTAGGGGAGACCCAGTACTTC. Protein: CASSFRRGPNTYLGETQYF.

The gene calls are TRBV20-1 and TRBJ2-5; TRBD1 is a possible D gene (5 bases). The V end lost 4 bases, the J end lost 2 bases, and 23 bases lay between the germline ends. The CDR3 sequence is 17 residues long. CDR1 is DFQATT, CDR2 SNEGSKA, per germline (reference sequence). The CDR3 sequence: CSAKISDGATLQETQYF. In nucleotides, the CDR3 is TGCAGTGCTAAAATATCAGATGGGGCGACCTTGCAAGAGACCCAGTACTTC.

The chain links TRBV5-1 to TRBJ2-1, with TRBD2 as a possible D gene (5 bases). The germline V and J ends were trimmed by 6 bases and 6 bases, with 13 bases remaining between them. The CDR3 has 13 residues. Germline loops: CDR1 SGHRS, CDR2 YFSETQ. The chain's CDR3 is CASNGVPTNEQFF. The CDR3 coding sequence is TGCGCCAGCAACGGGGTCCCCACCAATGAGCAGTTCTTC.

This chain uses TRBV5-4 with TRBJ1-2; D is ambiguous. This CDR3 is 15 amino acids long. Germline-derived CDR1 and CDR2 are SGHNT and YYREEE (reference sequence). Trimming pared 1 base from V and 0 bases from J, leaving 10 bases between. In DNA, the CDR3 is TGTGCCAGCAGCTTGAAAGTTGCAGCTAACTATGGCTACACCTTC. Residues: CASSLKVAANYGYTF.

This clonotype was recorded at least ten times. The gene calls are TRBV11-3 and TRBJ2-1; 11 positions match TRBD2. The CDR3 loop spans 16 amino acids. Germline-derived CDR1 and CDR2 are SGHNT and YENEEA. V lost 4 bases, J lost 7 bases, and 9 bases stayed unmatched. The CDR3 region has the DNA TGTGCCAGCAGCTGGAGTAGCGGGAGGGTAGGTAATGAGCAGTTCTTC. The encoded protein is CASSWSSGRVGNEQFF.

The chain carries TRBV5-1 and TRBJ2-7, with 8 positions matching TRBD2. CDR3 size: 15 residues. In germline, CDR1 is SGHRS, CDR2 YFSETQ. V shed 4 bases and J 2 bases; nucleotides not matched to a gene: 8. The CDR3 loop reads CASSPSTGGTYEQYF. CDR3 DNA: TGCGCCAGCAGCCCCTCAACGGGAGGGACCTACGAGCAGTACTTC.

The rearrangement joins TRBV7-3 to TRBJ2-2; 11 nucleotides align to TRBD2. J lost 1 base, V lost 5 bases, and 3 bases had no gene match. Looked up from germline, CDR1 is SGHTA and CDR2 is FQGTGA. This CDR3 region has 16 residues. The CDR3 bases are TGTGCCAGCAGCCAGACTAGCGGGGAGAACACCGGGGAGCTGTTTTTT. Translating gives CASSQTSGENTGELFF.

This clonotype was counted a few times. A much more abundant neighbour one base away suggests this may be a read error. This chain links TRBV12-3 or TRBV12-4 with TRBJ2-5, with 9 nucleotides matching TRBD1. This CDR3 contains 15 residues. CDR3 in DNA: TGTGCCAGCAGACCGACAGGGGGAGGCCAAGAGACCCAGTGCTTC. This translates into CASRPTGGGQETQCF.

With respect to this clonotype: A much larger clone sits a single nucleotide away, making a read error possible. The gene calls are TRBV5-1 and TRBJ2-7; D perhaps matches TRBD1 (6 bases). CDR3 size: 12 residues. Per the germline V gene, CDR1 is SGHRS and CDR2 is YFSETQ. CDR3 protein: CASSLGTAEPYF. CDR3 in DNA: TGCGCCAGCAGCTTGGGGACAGCAGAGCCGTACTTC. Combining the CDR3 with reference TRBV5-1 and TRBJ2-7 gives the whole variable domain KAGVTQTPRYLIKTRGQQVTLSCSPISGHRSVSWYQQTPGQGLQFLFEYFSETQRNKGNFPGRFSGRQFSNSRSEMNVSTLELGDSALYLCASSLGTAEPYFGPGTRLTVT.

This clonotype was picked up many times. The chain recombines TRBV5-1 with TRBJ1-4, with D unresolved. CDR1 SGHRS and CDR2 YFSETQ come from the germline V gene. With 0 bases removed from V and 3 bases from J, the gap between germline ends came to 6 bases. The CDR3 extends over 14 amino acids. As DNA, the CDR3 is TGCGCCAGCAGCTTGGCCGTGGCTAATGAAAAACTGTTTTTT. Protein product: CASSLAVANEKLFF.

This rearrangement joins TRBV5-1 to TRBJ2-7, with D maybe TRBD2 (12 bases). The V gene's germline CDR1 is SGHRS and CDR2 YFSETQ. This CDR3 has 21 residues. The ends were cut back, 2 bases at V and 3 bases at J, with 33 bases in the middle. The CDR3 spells CASSLGTGGTSGRRGIYEQYF. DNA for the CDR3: TGCGCCAGCAGCTTAGGGACAGGGGGAACTAGCGGGAGGAGGGGTATCTACGAGCAGTACTTC.

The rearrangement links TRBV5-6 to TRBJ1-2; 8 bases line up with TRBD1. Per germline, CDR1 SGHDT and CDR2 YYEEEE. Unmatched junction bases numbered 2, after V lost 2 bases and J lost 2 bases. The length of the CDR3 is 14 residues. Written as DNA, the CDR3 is TGTGCCAGCAGCTTCCGGACAGGGAACTATGGCTACACCTTC. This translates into CASSFRTGNYGYTF.

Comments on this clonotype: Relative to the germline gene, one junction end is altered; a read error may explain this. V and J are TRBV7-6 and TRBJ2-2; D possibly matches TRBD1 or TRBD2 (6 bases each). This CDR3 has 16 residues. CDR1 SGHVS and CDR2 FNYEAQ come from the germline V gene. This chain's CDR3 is CASSLGVNRVTGGLFF. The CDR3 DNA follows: TGTGCCAGCAGCTTGGGGGTGAACAGGGTGACCGGGGGGCTGTTTTTT.

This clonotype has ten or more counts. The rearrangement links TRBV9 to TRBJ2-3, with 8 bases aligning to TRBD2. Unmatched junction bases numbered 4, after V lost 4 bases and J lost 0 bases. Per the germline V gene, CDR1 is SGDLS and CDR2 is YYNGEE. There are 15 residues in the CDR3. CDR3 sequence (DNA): TGTGCCAGCAGCCCCTGGACTAGCAGCACAGATACGCAGTATTTT. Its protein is CASSPWTSSTDTQYF. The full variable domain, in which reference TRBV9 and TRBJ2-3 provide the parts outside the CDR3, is DSGVTQTPKHLITATGQRVTLRCSPRSGDLSVYWYQQSLDQGLQFLIQYYNGEERAKGNILERFSAQQFPDLHSELNLSSLELGDSALYFCASSPWTSSTDTQYFGPGTRLTVL.

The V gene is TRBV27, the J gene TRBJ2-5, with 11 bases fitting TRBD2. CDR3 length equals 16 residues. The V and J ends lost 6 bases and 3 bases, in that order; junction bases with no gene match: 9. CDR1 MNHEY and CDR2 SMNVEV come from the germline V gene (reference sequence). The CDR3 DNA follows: TGTGCCAGCAGCCATCTAGCGGGAGGTTTGAAAGAGACCCAGTACTTC. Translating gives CASSHLAGGLKETQYF.

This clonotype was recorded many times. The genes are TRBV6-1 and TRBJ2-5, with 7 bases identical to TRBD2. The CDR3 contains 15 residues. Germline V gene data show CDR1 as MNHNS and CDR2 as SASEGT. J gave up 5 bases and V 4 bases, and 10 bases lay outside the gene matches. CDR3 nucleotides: TGTGCCAGCAGTGGCCCGGAATGGGGGGGGGAGACCCAGTACTTC. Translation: CASSGPEWGGETQYF.

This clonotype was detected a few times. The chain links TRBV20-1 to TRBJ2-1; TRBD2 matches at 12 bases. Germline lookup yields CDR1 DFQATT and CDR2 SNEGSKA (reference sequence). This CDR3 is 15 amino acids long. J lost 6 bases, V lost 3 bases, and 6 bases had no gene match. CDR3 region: CSASRSSGRANEQFF. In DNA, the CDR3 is TGCAGTGCTAGTCGCTCTAGCGGGAGGGCCAATGAGCAGTTCTTC.

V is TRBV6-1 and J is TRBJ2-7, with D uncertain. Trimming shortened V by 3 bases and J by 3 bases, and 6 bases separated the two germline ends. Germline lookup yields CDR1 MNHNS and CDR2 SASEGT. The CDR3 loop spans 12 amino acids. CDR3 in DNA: TGTGCCAGCAGTGACTCGAACTACGAGCAGTACTTC. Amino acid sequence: CASSDSNYEQYF.

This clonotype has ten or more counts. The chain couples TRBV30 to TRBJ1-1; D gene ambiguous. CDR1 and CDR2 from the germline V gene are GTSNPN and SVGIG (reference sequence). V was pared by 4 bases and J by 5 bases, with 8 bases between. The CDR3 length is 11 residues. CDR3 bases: TGTGCCTGGATGGGGAATACTGAAGCTTTCTTT. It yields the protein CAWMGNTEAFF.

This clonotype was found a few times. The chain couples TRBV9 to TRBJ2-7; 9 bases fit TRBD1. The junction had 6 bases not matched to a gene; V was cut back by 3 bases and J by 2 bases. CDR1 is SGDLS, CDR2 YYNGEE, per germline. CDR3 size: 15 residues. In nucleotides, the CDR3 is TGTGCCAGCAGCGACGGGACAGGGTCGACCTACGAGCAGTACTTC. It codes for CASSDGTGSTYEQYF. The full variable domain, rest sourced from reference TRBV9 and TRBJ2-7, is DSGVTQTPKHLITATGQRVTLRCSPRSGDLSVYWYQQSLDQGLQFLIQYYNGEERAKGNILERFSAQQFPDLHSELNLSSLELGDSALYFCASSDGTGSTYEQYFGPGTRLTVT.

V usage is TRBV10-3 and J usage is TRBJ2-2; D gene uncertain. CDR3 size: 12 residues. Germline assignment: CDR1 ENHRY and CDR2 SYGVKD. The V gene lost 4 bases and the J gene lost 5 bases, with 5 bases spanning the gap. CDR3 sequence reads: CAISGVTGELFF. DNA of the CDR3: TGTGCCATCAGTGGTGTGACCGGGGAGCTGTTTTTT.

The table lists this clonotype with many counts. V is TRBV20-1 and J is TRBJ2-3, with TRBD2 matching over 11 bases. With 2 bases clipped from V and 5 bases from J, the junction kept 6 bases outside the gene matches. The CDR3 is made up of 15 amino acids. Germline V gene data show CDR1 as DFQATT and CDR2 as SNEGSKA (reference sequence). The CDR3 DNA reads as TGCAGTGCTAGACATCTAGCGGGAGGTTTAGATACGCAGTATTTT. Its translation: CSARHLAGGLDTQYF.

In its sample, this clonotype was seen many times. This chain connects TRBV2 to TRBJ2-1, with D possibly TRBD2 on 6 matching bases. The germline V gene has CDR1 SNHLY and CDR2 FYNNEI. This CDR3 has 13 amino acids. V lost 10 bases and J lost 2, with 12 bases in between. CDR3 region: CATGGTPYNEQFF. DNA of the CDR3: TGTGCCACCGGAGGGACGCCCTACAATGAGCAGTTCTTC. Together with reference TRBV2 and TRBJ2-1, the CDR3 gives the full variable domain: EPEVTQTPSHQVTQMGQEVILRCVPISNHLYFYWYRQILGQKVEFLVSFYNNEISEKSEIFDDQFSVERPDGSNFTLKIRSTKLEDSAMYFCATGGTPYNEQFFGPGTRLTVL.